This TCR beta chain is drawn from a study of cytomegalovirus exposure and HLA in healthy donors. Study results and caveats: Serostatus for CMV was the only available immune exposure information. Several V segments, TRBV6-2 and TRBV6-3 among them, could not be told apart and were dropped. A highly shared variant cluster was judged a likely technical artifact.

Regarding this clone: Its antigen is unknown.

CDR1 is SQVTM and CDR2 is ANQGSEA in the germline V gene. J was trimmed by 7 bases and V by 7 bases; bases with no gene match: 6. The CDR3 extends over 12 amino acids. PCR primers comprised 60 Vbeta and 13 Jbeta primers. Sequenced by immunoSEQ multiplex PCR; TCRdb stores in-frame clones only, minus some. The table records 150,000 to 250,000 clones, 65% to 85% of them present only once. V is TRBV29-1 and J is TRBJ2-1; 8 bases agree with TRBD2. This sequence originates from a boy younger than 10 in good health and CMV-seronegative. Material: PBMCs. Here the CDR3 reads CSAGGDWNEQFF. The CDR3 nucleotides read TGCAGCGCGGGGGGGGATTGGAATGAGCAGTTCTTC.